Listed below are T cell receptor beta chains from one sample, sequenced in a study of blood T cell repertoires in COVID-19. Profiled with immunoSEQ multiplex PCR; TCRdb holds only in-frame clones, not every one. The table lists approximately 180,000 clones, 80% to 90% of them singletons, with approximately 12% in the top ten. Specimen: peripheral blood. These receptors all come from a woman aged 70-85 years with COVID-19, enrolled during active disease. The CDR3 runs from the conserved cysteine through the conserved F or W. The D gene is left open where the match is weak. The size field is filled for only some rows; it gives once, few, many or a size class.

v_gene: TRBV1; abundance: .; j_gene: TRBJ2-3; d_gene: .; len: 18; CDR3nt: TGCACCAGCAGTCCAAAAGAGGGTCCGGGAGTACTCACAGATACGCAGTATTTT; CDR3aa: CTSSPKEGPGVLTDTQYF
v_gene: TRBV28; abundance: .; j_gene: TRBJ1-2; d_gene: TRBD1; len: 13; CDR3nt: TGTGCCAGCAGGCGACAGGGGGCAAAGGGCTACACCTTC; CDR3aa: CASRRQGAKGYTF
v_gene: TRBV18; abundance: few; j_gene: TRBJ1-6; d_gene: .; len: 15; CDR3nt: TGTGCCAGCTCACCACGAGAAGCCTATAATTCACCCCTCCACTTT; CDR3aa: CASSPREAYNSPLHF
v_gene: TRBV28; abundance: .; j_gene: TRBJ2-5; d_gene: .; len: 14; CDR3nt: TGTGCCAGCAGCCGAGGGGGGGTCCAAGAGACCCAGTACTTC; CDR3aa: CASSRGGVQETQYF
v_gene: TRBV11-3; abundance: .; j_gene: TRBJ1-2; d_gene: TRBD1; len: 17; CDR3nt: TGTGCCAGCAGCTTAGGGGGGACAGGAGCCTCTAACTATGGCTACACCTTC; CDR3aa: CASSLGGTGASNYGYTF
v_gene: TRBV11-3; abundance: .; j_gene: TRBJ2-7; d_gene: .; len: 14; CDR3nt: TGTGCCAGCAGCTTCGACAGGCGTTCCTACGAGCAGTACTTC; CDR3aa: CASSFDRRSYEQYF
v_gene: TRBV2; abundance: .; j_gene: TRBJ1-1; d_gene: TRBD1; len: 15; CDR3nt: TGTGCCGGACATGACAGGGGGATACGGAGCACTGAAGCTTTCTTT; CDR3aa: CAGHDRGIRSTEAFF
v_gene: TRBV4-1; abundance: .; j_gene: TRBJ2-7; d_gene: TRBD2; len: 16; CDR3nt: TGCGCCAGCAGCCAAGGGAGGACTAGCGGGCTCTACGAGCAGTACTTC; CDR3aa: CASSQGRTSGLYEQYF
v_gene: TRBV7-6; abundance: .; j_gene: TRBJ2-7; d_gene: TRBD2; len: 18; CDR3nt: TGTGCCAGCAGCTTAGCGGCGGGTGCGGGAGGGGTTTCCTACGAGCAGTACTTC; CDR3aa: CASSLAAGAGGVSYEQYF
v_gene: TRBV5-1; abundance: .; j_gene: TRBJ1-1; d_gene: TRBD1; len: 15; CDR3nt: TGCGCCAGCAGCTCGGAGGGACAGATGAACACTGAAGCTTTCTTT; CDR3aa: CASSSEGQMNTEAFF
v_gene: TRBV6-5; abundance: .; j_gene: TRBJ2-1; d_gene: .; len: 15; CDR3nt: TGTGCCAGCTTCTCTAGGACAACCCTAAACAATGAGCAGTTCTTC; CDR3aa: CASFSRTTLNNEQFF
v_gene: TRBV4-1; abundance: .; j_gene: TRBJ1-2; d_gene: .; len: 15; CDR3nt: TGCGCCAGCAGCCAAGGTCTTTCCGAGAGCTATGGCTACACCTTC; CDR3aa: CASSQGLSESYGYTF
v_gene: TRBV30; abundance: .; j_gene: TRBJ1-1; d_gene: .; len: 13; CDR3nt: TGTGCCTGGAGTGGAGGGGGGAACACTGAAGCTTTCTTT; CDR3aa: CAWSGGGNTEAFF
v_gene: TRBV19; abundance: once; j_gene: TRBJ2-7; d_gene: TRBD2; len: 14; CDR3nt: TGTGCCATTAATCCGCGCGGGAGTTCGTACGAGCAGTACTTC; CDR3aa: CAINPRGSSYEQYF
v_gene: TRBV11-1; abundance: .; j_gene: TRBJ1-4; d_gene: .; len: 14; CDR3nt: TGTGCCAGCAGCCAGACTGCAACTAATGAAAAACTGTTTTTT; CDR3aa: CASSQTATNEKLFF
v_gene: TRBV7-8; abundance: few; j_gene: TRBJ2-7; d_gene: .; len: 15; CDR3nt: TGTGCCAGCAGCTTAGCGTCTCCAGGGACCTACGAGCAGTACTTC; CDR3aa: CASSLASPGTYEQYF
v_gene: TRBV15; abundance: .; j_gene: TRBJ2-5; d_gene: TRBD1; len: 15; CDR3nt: TGTGCCACCAGCAGAGAGTCAGGGGGCGTGGAGACCCAGTACTTC; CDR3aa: CATSRESGGVETQYF
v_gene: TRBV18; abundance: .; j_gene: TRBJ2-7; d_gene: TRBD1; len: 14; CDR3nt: TGTGCCAGCTCACCAAACTGGGACAGCCCCGAGCAGTACTTC; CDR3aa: CASSPNWDSPEQYF
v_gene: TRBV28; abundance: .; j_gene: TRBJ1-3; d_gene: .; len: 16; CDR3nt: TGTGCCAGCAGTTTAAAGACAGCCTACTCTGGAAACACCATATATTTT; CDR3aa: CASSLKTAYSGNTIYF
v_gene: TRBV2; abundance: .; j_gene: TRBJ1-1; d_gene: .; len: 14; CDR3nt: TGTGCCACCTACCGACAGTTCGCGAGCACTGAAGCTTTCTTT; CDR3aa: CATYRQFASTEAFF
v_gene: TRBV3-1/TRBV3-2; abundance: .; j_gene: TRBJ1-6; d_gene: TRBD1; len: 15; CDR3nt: TGTGCCAGCAGCCGACAGGGTAATTCGGATTCACCCCTCCACTTT; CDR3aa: CASSRQGNSDSPLHF
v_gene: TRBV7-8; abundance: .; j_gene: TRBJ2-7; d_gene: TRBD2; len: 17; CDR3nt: TGTGCCAGCAGCCTGGGACTAGCGGGAGAAAATTCCTACGAGCAGTACTTC; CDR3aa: CASSLGLAGENSYEQYF
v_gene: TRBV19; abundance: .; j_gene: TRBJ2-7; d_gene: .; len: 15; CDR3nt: TGTGCCAGTAGTATTGAAGGGAGTAAGTTCTACGAGCAGTACTTC; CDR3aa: CASSIEGSKFYEQYF
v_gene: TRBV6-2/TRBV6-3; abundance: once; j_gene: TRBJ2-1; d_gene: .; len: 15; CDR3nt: TGTGCCAGCAGTTACTCCAGCGGCTCCTACAATGAGCAGTTCTTC; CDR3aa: CASSYSSGSYNEQFF
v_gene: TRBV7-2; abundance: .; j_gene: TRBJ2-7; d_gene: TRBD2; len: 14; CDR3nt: TGTGCCAGCAGCTTAGTTGGGACTAGTTACGAGCAGTACTTC; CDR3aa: CASSLVGTSYEQYF
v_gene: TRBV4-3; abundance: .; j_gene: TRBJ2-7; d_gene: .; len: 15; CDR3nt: TGCGCCAGCAGCCAAGTTTCTGCGGGGTCAGGCGAGCAGTACTTC; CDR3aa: CASSQVSAGSGEQYF
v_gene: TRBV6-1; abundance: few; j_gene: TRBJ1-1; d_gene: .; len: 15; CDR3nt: TGTGCCAGCAGTGAAGAGAGCGCACGGGACACTGAAGCTTTCTTT; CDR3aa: CASSEESARDTEAFF
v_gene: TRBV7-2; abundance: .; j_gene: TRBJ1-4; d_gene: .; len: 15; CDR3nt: TGTGCCAGCAGCTTAGATCGGGGGTTTGTAGAAAAACTGTTTTTT; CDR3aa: CASSLDRGFVEKLFF
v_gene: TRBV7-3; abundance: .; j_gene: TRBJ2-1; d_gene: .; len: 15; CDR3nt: TGTGCCAGCAGCTTATCGACAGGACTCTACAATGAGCAGTTCTTC; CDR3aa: CASSLSTGLYNEQFF
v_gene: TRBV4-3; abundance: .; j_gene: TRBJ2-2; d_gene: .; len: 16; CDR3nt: TGCGCCAGCAGCCAAGGATCGGCAGGGAGGACCGGGGAGCTGTTTTTT; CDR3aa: CASSQGSAGRTGELFF
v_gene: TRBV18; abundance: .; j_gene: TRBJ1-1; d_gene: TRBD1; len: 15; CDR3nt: TGTGCCAGCTCACCACCGGGACAGGCCACGGCTGAAGCTTTCTTT; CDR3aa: CASSPPGQATAEAFF
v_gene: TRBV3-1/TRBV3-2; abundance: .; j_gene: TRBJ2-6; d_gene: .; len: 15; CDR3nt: TGTGCCAGCAGCACAGGGAACTCTGGGGCCAACGTCCTGACTTTC; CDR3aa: CASSTGNSGANVLTF
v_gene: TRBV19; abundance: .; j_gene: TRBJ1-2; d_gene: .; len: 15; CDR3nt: TGTGCCAGTAGTATTTATGTGGCGGGTAACTATGGCTACACCTTC; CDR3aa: CASSIYVAGNYGYTF
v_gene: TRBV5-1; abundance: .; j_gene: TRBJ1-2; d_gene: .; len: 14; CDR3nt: TGCGCCAGCAGCATAGGACACGCAAACTATGGCTACACCTTC; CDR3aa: CASSIGHANYGYTF
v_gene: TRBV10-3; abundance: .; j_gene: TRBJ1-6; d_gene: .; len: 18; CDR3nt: TGTGCCATCAGTGAGAAGGCCGGAGGGCCGGCTGATAATTCACCCCTCCACTTT; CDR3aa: CAISEKAGGPADNSPLHF
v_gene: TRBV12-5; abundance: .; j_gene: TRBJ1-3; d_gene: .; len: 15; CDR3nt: TGTGCTAGTGGTTTGTCAGGCTCCCGGAGAAACACCATATATTTT; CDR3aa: CASGLSGSRRNTIYF
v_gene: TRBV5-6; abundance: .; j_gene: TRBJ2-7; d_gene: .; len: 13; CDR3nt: TGTGCCAGCAGGAAGCGTGCCTCCTACGAGCAGTACTTC; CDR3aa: CASRKRASYEQYF
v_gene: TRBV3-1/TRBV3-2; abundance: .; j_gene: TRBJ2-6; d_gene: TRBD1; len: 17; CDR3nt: TGTGCCAGCAGCCAACAAGGACAGGGGGCTGGGGCCAACGTCCTGACTTTC; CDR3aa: CASSQQGQGAGANVLTF
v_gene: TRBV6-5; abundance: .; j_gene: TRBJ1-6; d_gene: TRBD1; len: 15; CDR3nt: TGTGCCAGCACACGACAGGGGGCAAGTGGTTCACCCCTCCACTTT; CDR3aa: CASTRQGASGSPLHF
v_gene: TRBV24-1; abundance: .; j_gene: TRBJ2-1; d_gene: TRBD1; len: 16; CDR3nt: TGTGCCACCAGTGACCCGGGACAGGGGAACTACAATGAGCAGTTCTTC; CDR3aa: CATSDPGQGNYNEQFF
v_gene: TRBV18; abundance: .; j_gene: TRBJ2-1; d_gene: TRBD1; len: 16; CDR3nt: TGTGCCAGCTCACCCCTACTGACAGGGCAGGGCAATGAGCAGTTCTTC; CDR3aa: CASSPLLTGQGNEQFF
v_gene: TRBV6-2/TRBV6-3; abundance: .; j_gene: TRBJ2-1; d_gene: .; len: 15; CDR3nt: TGTGCCAGCAGTCCCCTAGGGGGCTCCTACAATGAGCAGTTCTTC; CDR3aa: CASSPLGGSYNEQFF
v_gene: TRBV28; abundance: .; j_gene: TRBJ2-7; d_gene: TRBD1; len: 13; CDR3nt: TGTGCCAGCAGTTTCTCCGGACAGGGGAAGCAGTACTTC; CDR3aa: CASSFSGQGKQYF
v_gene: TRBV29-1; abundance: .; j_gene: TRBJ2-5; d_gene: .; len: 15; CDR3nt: TGCAGCGGGTCGAGGGGACACCTCACGTCGGAGACCCAGTACTTC; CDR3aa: CSGSRGHLTSETQYF
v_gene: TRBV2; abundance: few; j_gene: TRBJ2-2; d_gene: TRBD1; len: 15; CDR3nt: TGTGCCAGCAGTGTACAGGGGATTGGCACCGGGGAGCTGTTTTTT; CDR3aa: CASSVQGIGTGELFF
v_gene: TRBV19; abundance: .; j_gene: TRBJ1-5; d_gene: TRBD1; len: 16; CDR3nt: TGTGCCAGTAGTATATCGGGACAGGGGGCCCCAGGGCCCCAGCATTTT; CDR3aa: CASSISGQGAPGPQHF
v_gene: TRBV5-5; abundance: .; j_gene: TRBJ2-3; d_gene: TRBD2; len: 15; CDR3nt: TGTGCCAGCAGCTTCGGACTAGCGGTCACAGATACGCAGTATTTT; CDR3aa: CASSFGLAVTDTQYF
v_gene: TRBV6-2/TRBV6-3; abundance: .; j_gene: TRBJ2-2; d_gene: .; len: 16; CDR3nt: TGTGCCAGCAGTTATACGAGACTAGCGAACACCGGGGAGCTGTTTTTT; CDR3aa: CASSYTRLANTGELFF
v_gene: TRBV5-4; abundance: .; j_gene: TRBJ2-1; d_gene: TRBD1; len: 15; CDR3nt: TGTGCCAGCAGCTCGGGACAGGGGTCCCCCAATGAGCAGTTCTTC; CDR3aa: CASSSGQGSPNEQFF
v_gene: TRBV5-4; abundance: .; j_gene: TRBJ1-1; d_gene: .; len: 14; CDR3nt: TGTGCCAGCAGCCCTCAAACAGGGAGCACTGAAGCTTTCTTT; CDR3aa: CASSPQTGSTEAFF
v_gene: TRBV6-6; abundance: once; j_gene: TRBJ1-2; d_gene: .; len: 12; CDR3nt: TGTGCCAGCCTGGAAGGGGACTATGGCTACACCTTC; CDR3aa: CASLEGDYGYTF